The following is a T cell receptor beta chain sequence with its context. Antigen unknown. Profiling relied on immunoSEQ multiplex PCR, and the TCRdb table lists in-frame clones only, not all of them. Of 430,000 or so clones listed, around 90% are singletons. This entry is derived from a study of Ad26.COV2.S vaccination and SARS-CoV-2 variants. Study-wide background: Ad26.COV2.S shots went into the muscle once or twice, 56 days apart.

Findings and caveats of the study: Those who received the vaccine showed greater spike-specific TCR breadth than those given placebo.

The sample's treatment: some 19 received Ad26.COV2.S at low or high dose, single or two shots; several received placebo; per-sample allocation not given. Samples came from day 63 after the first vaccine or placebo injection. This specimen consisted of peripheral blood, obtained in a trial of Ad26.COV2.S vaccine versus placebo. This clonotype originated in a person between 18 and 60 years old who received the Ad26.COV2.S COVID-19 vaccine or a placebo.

The CDR3: CASSPPPFANTGELFF. In DNA, the CDR3 is TGTGCCAGCTCACCACCACCGTTCGCGAACACCGGGGAGCTGTTTTTT. The chain links TRBV18 to TRBJ2-2; D remains unclear. Germline CDR1 KGHSH, CDR2 LQKENI. The CDR3 contains 16 residues. The V and J ends lost 0 bases and 0 bases respectively, with 8 bases between them.